This TCR beta chain was documented in a study of OX40 agonist ivuxolimab in advanced cancers. Study information: The study gave patients intravenous ivuxolimab at 0.01 to 10 mg/kg every 2 weeks. About 40% of patients had received prior checkpoint inhibitor therapy.

This clone was seen just once. Its cognate antigen is unknown. Generated by immunoSEQ multiplex PCR, the TCRdb table keeps only in-frame clones and is missing some. The sample has more than 65,000 clones, around 88% seen once; the top ten hold 0.45% to 0.6%. The CDR3 runs 14 residues. The V and J ends lost 8 bases and 1 base, in that order; junction bases with no gene match: 6. Germline CDR1 is SEHNR and CDR2 is FQNEAQ (reference sequence). Findings and caveats of the study: The study observed clonal expansion of CD4+ and CD8+ blood T cells by week 6 at 0.1 to 3.0 mg/kg. In the expanded peripheral T cells, antigen specificity was never determined.

This receptor was taken from an adult with an advanced solid tumor such as melanoma, head and neck, liver or kidney cancer. The material was CD4+ or CD8+ T cells sorted from blood, obtained in a trial of the OX40 agonist ivuxolimab. This chain uses TRBV7-9 with TRBJ2-7; the match to TRBD1 covers 9 bases. Here the CDR3 reads CASDAGTGSYEQYF. CDR3 coding DNA: TGTGCCAGCGACGCCGGGACAGGGTCCTACGAGCAGTACTTC.